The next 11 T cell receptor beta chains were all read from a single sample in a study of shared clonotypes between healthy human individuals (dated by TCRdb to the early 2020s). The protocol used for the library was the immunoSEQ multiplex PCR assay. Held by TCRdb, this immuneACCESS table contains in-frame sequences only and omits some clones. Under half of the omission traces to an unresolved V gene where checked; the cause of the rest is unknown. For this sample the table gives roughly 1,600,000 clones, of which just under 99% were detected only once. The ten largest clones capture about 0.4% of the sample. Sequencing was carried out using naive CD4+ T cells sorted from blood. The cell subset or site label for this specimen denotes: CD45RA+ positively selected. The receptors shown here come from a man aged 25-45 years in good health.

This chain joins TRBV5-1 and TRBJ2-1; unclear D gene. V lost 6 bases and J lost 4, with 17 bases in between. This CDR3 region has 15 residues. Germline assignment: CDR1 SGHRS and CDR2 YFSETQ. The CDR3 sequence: CASTDPYLLYNEQFF. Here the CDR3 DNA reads TGCGCCAGCACCGATCCCTATTTATTATACAATGAGCAGTTCTTC. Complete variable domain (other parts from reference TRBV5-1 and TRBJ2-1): KAGVTQTPRYLIKTRGQQVTLSCSPISGHRSVSWYQQTPGQGLQFLFEYFSETQRNKGNFPGRFSGRQFSNSRSEMNVSTLELGDSALYLCASTDPYLLYNEQFFGPGTRLTVL.

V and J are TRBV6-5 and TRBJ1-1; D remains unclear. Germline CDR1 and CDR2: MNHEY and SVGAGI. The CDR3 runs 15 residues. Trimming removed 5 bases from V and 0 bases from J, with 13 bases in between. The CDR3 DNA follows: TGTGCCAGCAGTCCGATCCCAGAGATGAACACTGAAGCTTTCTTT. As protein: CASSPIPEMNTEAFF.

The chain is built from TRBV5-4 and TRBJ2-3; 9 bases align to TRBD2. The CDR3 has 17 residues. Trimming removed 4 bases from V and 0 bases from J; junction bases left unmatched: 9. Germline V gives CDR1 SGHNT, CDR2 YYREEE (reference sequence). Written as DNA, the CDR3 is TGTGCCAGCAGCCCCAGCCCTAGCGGGACGAGCACAGATACGCAGTATTTT. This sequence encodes CASSPSPSGTSTDTQYF.

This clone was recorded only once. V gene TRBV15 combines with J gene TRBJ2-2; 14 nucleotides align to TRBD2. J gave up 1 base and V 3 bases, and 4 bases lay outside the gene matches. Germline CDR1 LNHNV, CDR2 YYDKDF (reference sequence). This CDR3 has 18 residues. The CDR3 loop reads CATSRGGTSGGNTGELFF. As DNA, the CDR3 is TGTGCCACCAGCAGGGGCGGGACTAGCGGGGGGAACACCGGGGAGCTGTTTTTT.

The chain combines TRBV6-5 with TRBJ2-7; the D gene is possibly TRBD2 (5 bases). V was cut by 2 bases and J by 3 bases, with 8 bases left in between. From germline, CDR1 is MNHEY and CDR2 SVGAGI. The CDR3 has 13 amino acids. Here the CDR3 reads CASSYPGFYEQYF. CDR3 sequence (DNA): TGTGCCAGCAGTTACCCGGGGTTCTACGAGCAGTACTTC.

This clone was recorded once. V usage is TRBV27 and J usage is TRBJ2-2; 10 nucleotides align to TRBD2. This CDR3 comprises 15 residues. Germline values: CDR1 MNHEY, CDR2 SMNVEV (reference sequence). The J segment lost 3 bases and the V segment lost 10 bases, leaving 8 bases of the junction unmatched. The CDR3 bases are TGTGCCATTCGGAGCGGGAGGGATTACACCGGGGAGCTGTTTTTT. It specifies CAIRSGRDYTGELFF.

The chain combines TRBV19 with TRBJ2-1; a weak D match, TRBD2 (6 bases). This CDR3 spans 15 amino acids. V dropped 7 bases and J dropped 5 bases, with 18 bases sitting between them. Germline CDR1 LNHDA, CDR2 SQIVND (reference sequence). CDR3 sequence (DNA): TGTGCCAGTACCACCGTAGGGGCGGGGCACAATGAGCAGTTCTTC. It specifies CASTTVGAGHNEQFF. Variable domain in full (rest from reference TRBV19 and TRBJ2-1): DGGITQSPKYLFRKEGQNVTLSCEQNLNHDAMYWYRQDPGQGLRLIYYSQIVNDFQKGDIAEGYSVSREKKESFPLTVTSAQKNPTAFYLCASTTVGAGHNEQFFGPGTRLTVL.

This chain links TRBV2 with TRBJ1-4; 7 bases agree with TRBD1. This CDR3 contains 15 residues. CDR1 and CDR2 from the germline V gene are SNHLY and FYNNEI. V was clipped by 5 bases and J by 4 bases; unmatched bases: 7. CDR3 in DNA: TGTGCCAGCAGTCTTAACAGGGGCCTTAATGAAAAACTGTTTTTT. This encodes CASSLNRGLNEKLFF.

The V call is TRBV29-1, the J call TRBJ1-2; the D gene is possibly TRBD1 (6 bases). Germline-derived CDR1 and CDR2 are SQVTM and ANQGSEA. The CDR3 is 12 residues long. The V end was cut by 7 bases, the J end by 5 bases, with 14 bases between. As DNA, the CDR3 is TGCAGCGCCTTAAACAGGGTATATGGCTACACCTTC. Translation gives CSALNRVYGYTF.

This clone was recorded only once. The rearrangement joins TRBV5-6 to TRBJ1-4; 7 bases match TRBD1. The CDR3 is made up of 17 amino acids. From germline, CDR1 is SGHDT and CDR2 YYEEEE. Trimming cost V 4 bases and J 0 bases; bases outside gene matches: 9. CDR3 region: CASSRWGQITTNEKLFF. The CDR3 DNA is TGTGCCAGCAGCCGGTGGGGACAGATCACAACTAATGAAAAACTGTTTTTT.

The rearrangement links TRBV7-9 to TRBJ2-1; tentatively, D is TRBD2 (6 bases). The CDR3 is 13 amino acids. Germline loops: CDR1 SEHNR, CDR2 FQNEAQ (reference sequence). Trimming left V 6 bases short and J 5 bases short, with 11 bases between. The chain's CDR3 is CASSPTRHNEQFF. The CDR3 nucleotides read TGTGCCAGCAGTCCGACTAGACACAATGAGCAGTTCTTC. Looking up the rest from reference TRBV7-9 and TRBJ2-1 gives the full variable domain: DTGVSQNPRHKITKRGQNVTFRCDPISEHNRLYWYRQTLGQGPEFLTYFQNEAQLEKSRLLSDRFSAERPKGSFSTLEIQRTEQGDSAMYLCASSPTRHNEQFFGPGTRLTVL.